Shown below are 2 T cell receptor beta chains from a single sample sequenced in a study of tumor-infiltrating lymphocytes in oesophageal squamous cell carcinoma. TCRdb reanalysed the PCR reads using MiXCR and keeps one entry per CDR3 protein. Found here are roughly 13,000 distinct CDR3 sequences, 46% of them singletons; the top ten hold less than 60%. Sequencing was done on a sample of blood. Receptors were obtained from a male donor with esophageal squamous cell carcinoma.

This clonotype has a count of ten or more. The V gene is TRBV6-1, the J gene TRBJ2-1, with TRBD2 matching 12 bases. This CDR3 has 14 amino acids. Germline lookup yields CDR1 MNHNS and CDR2 SASEGT. V shed 5 bases, J shed 6 bases, and the junction held 2 bases outside the gene matches. CDR3 sequence (DNA): TGTGCCAGCAGTCTAGCGGGAGGGCCCAATGAGCAGTTCTTC. Encoded protein: CASSLAGGPNEQFF.

This chain links TRBV6-6 with TRBJ2-3; perhaps TRBD2 as D (6 bases). The J call may be in error: the DNA end matches TRBJ2-1 better. The CDR3 totals 16 residues. CDR1 is MNHNY and CDR2 is SVGAGI in the germline V gene (reference sequence). CDR3 nucleotide sequence: TGTGCCAGCAGTTACTCGATGTGGGCAGGGAGGAATGAGCAGTTCTTC. Amino acids: CASSYSMWAGRNEQFF.